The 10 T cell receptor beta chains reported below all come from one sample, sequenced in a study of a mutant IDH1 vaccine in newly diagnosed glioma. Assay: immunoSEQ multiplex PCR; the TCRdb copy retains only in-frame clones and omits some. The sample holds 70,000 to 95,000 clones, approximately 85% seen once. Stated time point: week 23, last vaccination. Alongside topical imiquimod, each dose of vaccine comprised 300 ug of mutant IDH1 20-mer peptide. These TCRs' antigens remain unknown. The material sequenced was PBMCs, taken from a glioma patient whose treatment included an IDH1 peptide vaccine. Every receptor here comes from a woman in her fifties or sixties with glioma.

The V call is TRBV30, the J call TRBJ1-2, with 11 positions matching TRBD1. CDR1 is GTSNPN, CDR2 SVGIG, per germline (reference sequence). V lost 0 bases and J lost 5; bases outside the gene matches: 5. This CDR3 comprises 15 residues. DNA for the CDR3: TGTGCCTGGAGTGTACGGACAGGGGGCTTATATGGCTACACCTTC. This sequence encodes CAWSVRTGGLYGYTF. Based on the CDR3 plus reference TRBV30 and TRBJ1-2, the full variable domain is SQTIHQWPATLVQPVGSPLSLECTVEGTSNPNLYWYRQAAGRGLQLLFYSVGIGQISSEVPQNLSASRPQDRQFILSSKKLLLSDSGFYLCAWSVRTGGLYGYTFGSGTRLTVV.

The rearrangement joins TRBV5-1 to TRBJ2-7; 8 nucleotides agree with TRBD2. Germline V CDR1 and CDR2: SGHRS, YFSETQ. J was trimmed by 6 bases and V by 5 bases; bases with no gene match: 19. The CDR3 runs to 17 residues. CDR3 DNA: TGCGCCAGCAGAGAACCTGGGCGGGGGGCGACCTCTTTCGAGCAGTACTTC. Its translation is CASREPGRGATSFEQYF.

CDR3 loop: CASSVRVAEQYF. The CDR3 DNA follows: TGTGCCAGCAGTGTCAGGGTGGCCGAGCAGTACTTC. This chain joins TRBV2 and TRBJ2-7; D is perhaps TRBD1 (5 bases). This CDR3 has 12 amino acids. Trimming stripped 4 bases from V and 6 bases from J, with 10 bases between. The germline CDR1 and CDR2 sequences are SNHLY and FYNNEI.

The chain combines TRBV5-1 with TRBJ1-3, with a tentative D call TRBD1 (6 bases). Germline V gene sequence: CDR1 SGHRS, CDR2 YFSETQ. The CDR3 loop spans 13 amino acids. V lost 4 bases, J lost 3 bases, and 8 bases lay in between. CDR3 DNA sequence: TGCGCCAGCAGCCCGGACAGTGGAAACACCATATATTTT. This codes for CASSPDSGNTIYF.

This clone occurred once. The CDR3 region has the DNA TGTGCCAGCAGTTACAACAGCCTCCCGGAGACCCAGTACTTC. Protein sequence: CASSYNSLPETQYF. The V gene is TRBV6-5, the J gene TRBJ2-5; D is undetermined. The V and J ends lost 2 bases and 5 bases respectively, with 12 bases between them. The CDR3 covers 14 residues. Germline CDR1 reads MNHEY; CDR2 reads SVGAGI.

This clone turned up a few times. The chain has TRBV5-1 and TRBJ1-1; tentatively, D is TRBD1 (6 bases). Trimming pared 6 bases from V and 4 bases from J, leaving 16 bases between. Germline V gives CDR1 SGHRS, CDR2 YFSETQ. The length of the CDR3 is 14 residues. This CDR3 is CASTPWGAITEAFF. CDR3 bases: TGCGCCAGCACCCCATGGGGGGCTATCACTGAAGCTTTCTTT.

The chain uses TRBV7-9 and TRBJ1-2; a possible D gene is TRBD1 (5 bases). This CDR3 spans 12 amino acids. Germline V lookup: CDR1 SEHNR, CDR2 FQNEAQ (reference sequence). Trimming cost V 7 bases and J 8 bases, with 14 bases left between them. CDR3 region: CASTWGVGGYTF. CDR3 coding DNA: TGTGCCAGCACCTGGGGGGTAGGAGGCTACACCTTC.

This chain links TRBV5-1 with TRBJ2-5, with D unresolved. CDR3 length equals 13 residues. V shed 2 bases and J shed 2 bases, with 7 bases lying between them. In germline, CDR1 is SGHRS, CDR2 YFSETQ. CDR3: CASSLRWQETQYF. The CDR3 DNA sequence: TGCGCCAGCAGCTTAAGGTGGCAAGAGACCCAGTACTTC.

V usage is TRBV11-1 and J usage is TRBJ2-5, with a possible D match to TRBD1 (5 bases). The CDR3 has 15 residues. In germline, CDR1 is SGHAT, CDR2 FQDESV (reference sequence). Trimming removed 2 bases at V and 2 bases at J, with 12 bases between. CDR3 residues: CASSLSLTAQETQYF. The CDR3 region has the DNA TGTGCCAGCAGCTTATCTCTGACAGCGCAAGAGACCCAGTACTTC.

The DNA of the CDR3 is TGTGCCAGCAGTTTAAGGCTAGCGGGAGCTGGGGTGGGGTACTACGAGCAGTACTTC. It codes for CASSLRLAGAGVGYYEQYF. This rearrangement joins TRBV27 to TRBJ2-7; 10 bases fit TRBD2. This CDR3 has 19 residues. The V gene's germline CDR1 is MNHEY and CDR2 SMNVEV (reference sequence). V shed 2 bases, J shed 3 bases, and the junction held 16 bases outside the gene matches.